Below are 20 T cell receptor beta chains sequenced from a single sample in a study of shared clonotypes between healthy human individuals. Sequencing used immunoSEQ multiplex PCR; TCRdb keeps in-frame clones, though not all of them. The data show about half a million clones, roughly 83% seen once. What was sequenced was PBMCs. These receptors originate from a woman aged 35 to 49 in good health. Some clones in this sample may be carry-over from other donors' samples.

The CDR3 coding sequence is TGTGCCAGCAGCACCCGGGACAGGGTCCCCTACAATGAGCAGTTCTTC. It yields the protein CASSTRDRVPYNEQFF. The V gene is TRBV7-8, the J gene TRBJ2-1, with 9 bases aligning to TRBD1. V was clipped by 5 bases and J by 2 bases; unmatched bases: 7. CDR1 SGHVS and CDR2 FQNEAQ come from the germline V gene. The CDR3 has 16 amino acids.

In DNA, the CDR3 is TGTGCCAGCAGCCCTTATGGGCTAGCGGGAAACAATGAGCAGTTCTTC. Its translation is CASSPYGLAGNNEQFF. The chain joins TRBV7-3 to TRBJ2-1; 9 positions match TRBD2. The V and J ends lost 5 bases and 5 bases, in that order; junction bases with no gene match: 10. Germline V gene lookup returns CDR1 SGHTA and CDR2 FQGTGA. The length of the CDR3 is 16 residues.

The gene calls are TRBV27 and TRBJ1-5; no firm D call. The germline V gene has CDR1 MNHEY and CDR2 SMNVEV (reference sequence). V lost 0 bases, J lost 9 bases, and 12 bases lay in between. This CDR3 region has 14 residues. The CDR3 region is CASSLSPRPRPQHF. The CDR3 coding sequence is TGTGCCAGCAGTTTATCTCCGCGTCCTAGGCCCCAGCATTTT.

This clone was detected only once. The chain combines TRBV4-3 with TRBJ1-4; tentatively, D is TRBD1 (6 bases). CDR3 length: 15 residues. Germline V gene sequence: CDR1 LGHNA, CDR2 YSLEER. The V end was cut by 4 bases, the J end by 0 bases, with 9 bases between. CDR3 nucleotide sequence: TGCGCCAGCAGCCCGGGACATTCAACTAATGAAAAACTGTTTTTT. The encoded protein is CASSPGHSTNEKLFF.

Turning to this clone: Additional DNA sequences in this sample encode the identical CDR3. V is TRBV10-3 and J is TRBJ2-5; tentative D call: TRBD2 (5 bases). The germline V gene encodes CDR1 ENHRY and CDR2 SYGVKD. V lost 4 bases and J 5 bases, leaving 5 bases between the germline ends. The CDR3 covers 11 residues. CDR3 coding DNA: TGTGCCATCAGTGGCGGGGAGACCCAGTACTTC. Amino acid sequence: CAISGGETQYF.

V gene TRBV27 combines with J gene TRBJ2-1; D may be TRBD1 (5 bases). Germline V lookup: CDR1 MNHEY, CDR2 SMNVEV (reference sequence). The CDR3 loop spans 17 amino acids. The V gene lost 2 bases and the J gene lost 0 bases, with 14 bases spanning the gap. DNA of the CDR3: TGTGCCAGCAGTTTAATGGGGCGCGACCTCTCCTACAATGAGCAGTTCTTC. Protein sequence: CASSLMGRDLSYNEQFF.

Note on this clone: This same CDR3 is encoded by further DNA sequences in the sample. The CDR3, as DNA: TGTGCCAGCAGCTTAGGACTCAACACCGGGGAGCTGTTTTTT. Translating it yields CASSLGLNTGELFF. The chain recombines TRBV7-2 with TRBJ2-2; unclear D gene. The length of the CDR3 is 14 residues. Germline V gives CDR1 SGHTA, CDR2 FQGNSA. Deletions cut 1 base from V and 2 bases from J, with 5 bases between.

This clone was detected a few times. The CDR3 reads CASSSGGLAGHLSYEQYF. The CDR3 DNA sequence: TGTGCCAGCAGCTCCGGAGGATTAGCGGGACACCTTAGCTACGAGCAGTACTTC. V usage is TRBV5-4 and J usage is TRBJ2-7; 8 bases align to TRBD2. CDR1 is SGHNT, CDR2 YYREEE, per germline (reference sequence). Germline trimming cut 3 bases from V and 3 bases from J; bases unmatched to any gene: 17. The CDR3 contains 18 residues.

V is TRBV27 and J is TRBJ2-2; no firm D call. CDR3 length: 12 amino acids. V lost 7 bases and J 4 bases, leaving 7 bases between the germline ends. Germline assignment: CDR1 MNHEY and CDR2 SMNVEV (reference sequence). In DNA form, the CDR3 reads TGTGCCAGCACCACTCTCACCGGGGAGCTGTTTTTT. Residues: CASTTLTGELFF.

The chain joins TRBV6-6 to TRBJ2-7, with TRBD1 identical over 8 bases. This CDR3 comprises 13 residues. J gave up 4 bases and V 5 bases, and 4 bases lay outside the gene matches. Germline CDR1 is MNHNY and CDR2 is SVGAGI (reference sequence). The CDR3 nucleotides are TGTGCCAGCAGTACCGACAGGGGTTACGAGCAGTACTTC. As protein: CASSTDRGYEQYF.

This clone was counted a single time. A far larger clone is only one base removed, so a read error is likely. Other DNA sequences from this sample encode an identical CDR3 as well. V is TRBV5-4 and J is TRBJ2-5, with 7 bases fitting TRBD2. The end of the DNA fits TRBJ2-7 better, so the J call may be wrong. Germline V gene lookup returns CDR1 SGHNT and CDR2 YYREEE (reference sequence). The CDR3 loop spans 17 amino acids. In DNA form, the CDR3 reads TGCGCCAGCAGCTTGGGTGGCGTCGGGGGGAACCCCTACGAGCAGTACTTC. It yields the protein CASSLGGVGGNPYEQYF.

The gene calls are TRBV9 and TRBJ1-2; maybe TRBD1 (6 bases). V was pared by 4 bases and J by 3 bases, with 28 bases between. The CDR3 has 19 residues. Germline V gene sequence: CDR1 SGDLS, CDR2 YYNGEE. CDR3 amino acids: CASSPYFGGTAIGDYGYTF. DNA for the CDR3: TGTGCCAGCAGCCCCTACTTCGGGGGCACCGCTATTGGGGACTATGGCTACACCTTC.

The CDR3 protein is CASTSVPTDTQYF. The CDR3, as DNA: TGTGCCAGCACTAGCGTCCCCACAGATACGCAGTATTTT. V is TRBV7-6 and J is TRBJ2-3; D is possibly TRBD2 (6 bases). The CDR3 is 13 amino acids. Germline CDR1 and CDR2: SGHVS and FNYEAQ. V lost 7 bases and J lost 2, with 10 bases in between.

The V call is TRBV7-9, the J call TRBJ1-2; the D is unclear. Trimming cost V 11 bases and J 2 bases, with 15 bases left between them. The CDR3 runs to 13 residues. CDR1 and CDR2 from the germline V gene are SEHNR and FQNEAQ (reference sequence). CDR3 region: CAGGLPPNYGYTF. The CDR3 bases are TGTGCCGGAGGACTCCCTCCCAACTATGGCTACACCTTC.

V is TRBV6-1 and J is TRBJ1-5, with D unclear. CDR3 size: 13 residues. CDR1 is MNHNS and CDR2 is SASEGT in the germline V gene. V gave up 11 bases and J gave up 9 bases, with 20 bases separating them. CDR3 DNA: TGTGCCGGCCGACCGCGGTTAATGCGGCCCCAGCATTTT. Protein product: CAGRPRLMRPQHF.

The V call is TRBV6-1, the J call TRBJ1-3; a possible D gene is TRBD1 (5 bases). The CDR3 runs to 14 residues. V lost 3 bases and J 0 bases, leaving 6 bases between the germline ends. The germline V gene has CDR1 MNHNS and CDR2 SASEGT. This CDR3 is CASSEGDSGNTIYF. CDR3 nucleotides: TGTGCCAGCAGTGAGGGGGACTCTGGAAACACCATATATTTT.

This rearrangement joins TRBV14 to TRBJ2-3; 9 positions match TRBD2. V lost 4 bases and J lost 2; bases outside the gene matches: 7. This CDR3 region has 16 residues. Germline values: CDR1 SGHDN, CDR2 FVKESK. CDR3 sequence (DNA): TGTGCCAGCAGCCCCTTGCTAGCGGGAATCACAGATACGCAGTATTTT. This sequence encodes CASSPLLAGITDTQYF.

This clone came up many times. As DNA, the CDR3 is TGTGCCAGCAGCCCCCGGACAGGGAGCGAGGGAAACACCATATATTTT. Its translation: CASSPRTGSEGNTIYF. V and J are TRBV7-2 and TRBJ1-3; 8 bases fit TRBD1. V gave up 5 bases and J gave up 4 bases; unmatched junction bases: 10. Germline CDR1 is SGHTA and CDR2 is FQGNSA. The CDR3 has 16 amino acids.

This clone was picked up a small number of times. J is TRBJ1-2 and V is TRBV28; tentatively, D is TRBD1 (6 bases). Per germline, CDR1 MDHEN and CDR2 SYDVKM. The V end was cut by 2 bases, the J end by 8 bases, with 15 bases between. This CDR3 comprises 14 residues. The CDR3 here is CASSLVGGPEGYTF. As DNA, the CDR3 is TGTGCCAGCAGTTTAGTCGGGGGCCCGGAGGGCTACACCTTC.

The V and J genes are TRBV19 and TRBJ1-5, with 10 positions matching TRBD1. V dropped 4 bases and J dropped 9; count of bases not matched to a gene: 12. This CDR3 is 16 amino acids long. CDR1 is LNHDA and CDR2 is SQIVND in the germline V gene (reference sequence). The CDR3 region is CASSKTGTGDFWPQHF. The CDR3 bases are TGTGCCAGTAGTAAAACCGGGACAGGGGACTTTTGGCCCCAGCATTTT.